The sequence of this T cell receptor beta chain was determined in a study of OX40 agonist ivuxolimab in advanced cancers. Background on the study: With ivuxolimab, an agonistic anti-OX40 (CD134) antibody, patients were treated. Averaging roughly 60 years in age, with a range of roughly 20 to 80, the cohort was 65% to 90% male. Participants could have had prior anti-PD-1, anti-PD-L1 or anti-CTLA-4 therapy, and 40% had some.

The protocol was immunoSEQ multiplex PCR, while the TCRdb copy is restricted to in-frame clones and leaves out a portion. This sample has 60,000 to 100,000 clones, with 87% found just once. The CDR3 has 15 amino acids. CDR1 and CDR2 from the germline V gene are ENHRY and SYGVKD. V lost 4 bases to trimming and J lost 2 bases, with 12 bases between them. Blood sampling was done at baseline, cycle 4 day 1, and cycle 7 day 1. This clone was seen only once. This sequence was found in an adult with an advanced solid tumor such as melanoma, head and neck, liver or kidney cancer. This chain connects TRBV10-3 to TRBJ1-3; the D gene is possibly TRBD1 (6 bases). The sequences come from CD4+ or CD8+ T cells sorted from blood, collected in a trial of the OX40 agonist ivuxolimab. The CDR3 region is CAISGRSGAGNTIYF. DNA of the CDR3: TGTGCCATCAGTGGGAGATCAGGGGCTGGAAACACCATATATTTT.